This record concerns one T cell receptor (beta chain) sequence. Its antigen is unknown. The sample belongs to a study of T cells expressing NK-cell markers. For the study at large: Seven of eight sequenced donors tested HCMV-seropositive; one tested seronegative.

TCRdb re-called the 5' RACE reads; one entry per CDR3 protein, DNA not given. This sample's table reports hundreds of thousands of distinct CDR3 sequences. The CDR3 spans 17 residues. The V gene's germline CDR1 is SGHNT and CDR2 YYREEE (reference sequence). Study-wide findings and caveats: Among CD8+ T cells from over 5 donors, dominant NKG2C+ clonotypes accounted for roughly 1.0-7.0%.

The chain has TRBV5-4 and TRBJ2-2; absent DNA, TCRdb's TRBD2 call cannot be checked. The source material was blood T cells: a sorted CD56 or NKG2C T cell subset, CD4+ or CD8+ T cells, or bulk PBMC T cells (not recorded which). This sequence originates from a woman aged 18 to 69 in good health. The CDR3 loop is CASSLAPLAGGTGELFF.